The T cell receptor beta chain under discussion was sequenced for a study of blood T cells in healthy people across ages. The length of the CDR3 is 13 residues. Alongside a J-beta primer mix, a sample-barcoded 5' primer served in a second PCR lasting 7 to 11 cycles. TCRdb re-called the 5' RACE reads with MiXCR, one entry per CDR3 protein. The repertoire holds over 1,500,000 distinct CDR3 sequences, with approximately 50% as singletons. Sequencing input: blood. This sequence joins TRBV12-2 and TRBJ2-7; the table calls TRBD1, which could not be checked here. TRBV12-2 is a pseudogene segment. The sequence was obtained from a woman aged 40-49 years in good health. The CDR3 loop reads CASRLGGVLEQYF. The CDR3 DNA reads as TGTGCAAGTCGCTTAGGGGGGGTCCTAGAGCAGTACTTC.